This TCR beta chain derives from a study of T cells expressing NK-cell markers. Across the study: Investigators obtained TCR beta repertoires from sorted CD3+CD56+NKG2C+, CD3+CD56+NKG2C- and CD3+CD56-NKG2C+ T cells.

Points on this clonotype: Its antigen is not known.

Findings and caveats of the study: Also leading the CD3+CD56-NKG2C+ fraction in a handful of donors were these clonotypes. NKG2C+ dominant clonotype frequencies in several donors were roughly 1.0-7.0% of CD8+ T cells.

Germline V gene lookup returns CDR1 SQVTM and CDR2 ANQGSEA. The CDR3 has 18 amino acids. As the method of synthesis, 5'RACE template switching with UMIs yielded TCR beta cDNA. TCRdb re-called the 5' RACE reads, yielding one record per CDR3 amino acid sequence without DNA. The table lists 130,000 to 150,000 distinct CDR3 sequences. The sequencing input was blood T cells: a sorted CD56 or NKG2C T cell subset, CD4+ or CD8+ T cells, or bulk PBMC T cells (not recorded which). V gene TRBV29-1 combines with J gene TRBJ2-2; TCRdb outputs TRBD2, but without DNA this stays unchecked. This sequence was found in a man aged 18-30 years in good health. CDR3 amino acids: CSVEDHETSGTNTGELFF.